These T cell receptor beta chains were read from a single sample in a study of T cell repertoires in cytomegalovirus infection. TCRdb ran MiXCR on the reads and lists one entry per CDR3 protein. Of about 530,000 distinct CDR3 sequences listed, about 26% are singletons. The sequenced material came from PBMCs. The receptors originated from a human donor in good health (CMV status not recorded). Some clones in this sample may be carry-over from other donors' samples. Each CDR3 is given with its conserved first and last residue. D genes are given only for firm matches. The size field is filled for only some rows; it gives once, few, many or a size class.

V gene: TRBV7-2; J gene: TRBJ2-1; clone size: NA; D gene: TRBD2; CDR3 length: 16; CDR3 protein: CASSLGGTSGRARRFF; CDR3 DNA: TGTGCCAGCAGCTTAGGGGGGACTAGCGGGAGGGCCCGGCGGTTCTTC
V gene: TRBV7-6; J gene: TRBJ2-3; clone size: NA; D gene: NA; CDR3 length: 15; CDR3 protein: CASSPSVASTDTQYF; CDR3 DNA: TGTGCCAGCAGCCCGAGCGTTGCTAGCACAGATACGCAGTATTTT
V gene: TRBV7-3; J gene: TRBJ1-4; clone size: NA; D gene: NA; CDR3 length: 13; CDR3 protein: CASSAGANEKLFF; CDR3 DNA: TGTGCCAGTTCGGCAGGGGCTAATGAAAAACTGTTTTTT
V gene: TRBV9; J gene: TRBJ1-2; clone size: NA; D gene: NA; CDR3 length: 16; CDR3 protein: CASSVATGGSSYGYTF; CDR3 DNA: TGTGCCAGCAGCGTAGCTACGGGGGGGAGTTCCTATGGCTACACCTTC
V gene: TRBV15; J gene: TRBJ1-4; clone size: few; D gene: NA; CDR3 length: 14; CDR3 protein: CATSRGQTNEKLFF; CDR3 DNA: TGTGCCACCAGCAGAGGCCAGACTAATGAAAAACTGTTTTTT
V gene: TRBV7-2; J gene: TRBJ1-5; clone size: NA; D gene: NA; CDR3 length: 13; CDR3 protein: CASSLTTQQPQHF; CDR3 DNA: TGTGCCAGCAGCCTCACCACACAGCAGCCCCAGCATTTT
V gene: TRBV19; J gene: TRBJ2-1; clone size: few; D gene: TRBD1; CDR3 length: 16; CDR3 protein: CASSTGTGGAHNEQFF; CDR3 DNA: TGTGCCAGTAGTACCGGGACAGGGGGCGCCCACAATGAGCAGTTCTTC
V gene: TRBV7-3; J gene: TRBJ1-3; clone size: many; D gene: NA; CDR3 length: 15; CDR3 protein: CASSPGAGAGNTIYF; CDR3 DNA: TGTGCCAGCAGCCCTGGTGCAGGGGCTGGAAACACCATATATTTT
V gene: TRBV6-5; J gene: TRBJ1-2; clone size: few; D gene: NA; CDR3 length: 14; CDR3 protein: CASSYQSGLGSYTF; CDR3 DNA: TGTGCCAGCAGTTACCAGTCAGGGTTGGGGAGCTACACCTTC
V gene: TRBV10-3; J gene: TRBJ2-2; clone size: few; D gene: TRBD2; CDR3 length: 15; CDR3 protein: CAISGLAGDTGELFF; CDR3 DNA: TGTGCCATCAGCGGACTAGCGGGAGACACCGGGGAGCTGTTTTTT
V gene: TRBV12-3/TRBV12-4; J gene: TRBJ2-1; clone size: many; D gene: TRBD2; CDR3 length: 15; CDR3 protein: CASSFTLAGYNEQFF; CDR3 DNA: TGTGCCAGCAGTTTCACACTAGCGGGCTACAATGAGCAGTTCTTC
V gene: TRBV28; J gene: TRBJ2-3; clone size: few; D gene: NA; CDR3 length: 13; CDR3 protein: CASMTQGTDTQYF; CDR3 DNA: TGTGCCAGCATGACCCAGGGCACAGATACGCAGTATTTT
V gene: TRBV11-3; J gene: TRBJ2-6; clone size: many; D gene: NA; CDR3 length: 16; CDR3 protein: CASSLETGSGANVLTF; CDR3 DNA: TGTGCCAGCAGCTTGGAAACAGGCTCTGGGGCCAACGTCCTGACTTTC
V gene: TRBV29-1; J gene: TRBJ2-1; clone size: NA; D gene: TRBD2; CDR3 length: 14; CDR3 protein: CSVLGLAENNEQFF; CDR3 DNA: TGCAGCGTTCTGGGACTAGCAGAGAACAATGAGCAGTTCTTC
V gene: TRBV27; J gene: TRBJ1-1; clone size: few; D gene: TRBD1; CDR3 length: 16; CDR3 protein: CASGRPGTGVGTEAFF; CDR3 DNA: TGTGCCAGCGGACGTCCCGGGACAGGGGTTGGGACTGAAGCTTTCTTT
V gene: TRBV29-1; J gene: TRBJ1-1; clone size: NA; D gene: NA; CDR3 length: 15; CDR3 protein: CSVDGGRQSNTEAFF; CDR3 DNA: TGCAGCGTTGATGGGGGGAGGCAGTCGAACACTGAAGCTTTCTTT
V gene: TRBV4-1; J gene: TRBJ1-3; clone size: few; D gene: NA; CDR3 length: 18; CDR3 protein: CASSQTLTAANSGNTIYF; CDR3 DNA: TGCGCCAGCAGCCAAACCCTGACGGCTGCTAACTCTGGAAACACCATATATTTT
V gene: TRBV20-1; J gene: TRBJ2-1; clone size: NA; D gene: TRBD2; CDR3 length: 15; CDR3 protein: CSARDTSGIYNEQFF; CDR3 DNA: TGCAGTGCTAGAGATACTAGCGGGATATACAATGAGCAGTTCTTC
V gene: TRBV28; J gene: TRBJ1-4; clone size: few; D gene: NA; CDR3 length: 15; CDR3 protein: CASSYSGTLGEKLFF; CDR3 DNA: TGTGCCAGCAGTTACTCCGGGACTTTGGGGGAAAAACTGTTTTTT
V gene: TRBV7-2; J gene: TRBJ2-7; clone size: many; D gene: NA; CDR3 length: 15; CDR3 protein: CASSLMGRSFHEQYF; CDR3 DNA: TGTGCCAGCAGCTTAATGGGGAGGTCTTTCCACGAGCAGTACTTC
V gene: TRBV6-2/TRBV6-3; J gene: TRBJ1-5; clone size: NA; D gene: TRBD1; CDR3 length: 17; CDR3 protein: CASSDTGTGTMHQPQHF; CDR3 DNA: TGTGCCAGCAGCGACACCGGGACAGGGACGATGCATCAGCCCCAGCATTTT
V gene: TRBV6-1; J gene: TRBJ2-1; clone size: few; D gene: NA; CDR3 length: 15; CDR3 protein: CASSAFRGRSHEQFF; CDR3 DNA: TGTGCCAGCAGTGCCTTTAGAGGCAGGTCTCATGAGCAGTTCTTC
V gene: TRBV11-2; J gene: TRBJ2-3; clone size: NA; D gene: NA; CDR3 length: 17; CDR3 protein: CASREDRFGRIGDTQYF; CDR3 DNA: TGTGCCTCCCGTGAAGACAGGTTCGGGAGAATCGGGGATACGCAGTATTTT
V gene: TRBV6-5; J gene: TRBJ2-3; clone size: many; D gene: TRBD2; CDR3 length: 16; CDR3 protein: CASSSIEAGITDTQYF; CDR3 DNA: TGTGCCAGCAGTTCCATCGAAGCGGGAATCACAGATACGCAGTATTTT
V gene: TRBV29-1; J gene: TRBJ2-3; clone size: NA; D gene: NA; CDR3 length: 11; CDR3 protein: CSVDTSYTQYF; CDR3 DNA: TGCAGCGTAGACACCAGTTATACGCAGTATTTT
V gene: TRBV15; J gene: TRBJ1-4; clone size: few; D gene: NA; CDR3 length: 15; CDR3 protein: CATSRGHTRGEKLFF; CDR3 DNA: TGTGCCACCAGCAGAGGACACACTCGGGGTGAAAAACTGTTTTTT
V gene: TRBV7-2; J gene: TRBJ1-5; clone size: many; D gene: NA; CDR3 length: 14; CDR3 protein: CASSLPGVDQPQHF; CDR3 DNA: TGTGCCAGCAGCTTACCAGGGGTGGATCAGCCCCAGCATTTT
V gene: TRBV7-2; J gene: TRBJ1-5; clone size: many; D gene: TRBD1; CDR3 length: 15; CDR3 protein: CASSDGQGAHQPQHF; CDR3 DNA: TGTGCCAGCAGCGACGGACAGGGGGCGCATCAGCCCCAGCATTTT
V gene: TRBV27; J gene: TRBJ2-2; clone size: NA; D gene: TRBD2; CDR3 length: 15; CDR3 protein: CASSPYGGGTGELFF; CDR3 DNA: TGTGCCAGCAGTCCATACGGGGGAGGGACCGGGGAGCTGTTTTTT
V gene: TRBV4-3; J gene: TRBJ2-2; clone size: NA; D gene: TRBD2; CDR3 length: 17; CDR3 protein: CASSQVPGTMNTGELFF; CDR3 DNA: TGCGCCAGCAGCCAAGTCCCCGGGACTATGAACACCGGGGAGCTGTTTTTT
V gene: TRBV7-2; J gene: TRBJ2-1; clone size: many; D gene: NA; CDR3 length: 15; CDR3 protein: CASSPDSLGYNEQFF; CDR3 DNA: TGTGCCAGCAGCCCCGACTCCCTGGGGTACAATGAGCAGTTCTTC
V gene: TRBV4-3; J gene: TRBJ1-1; clone size: few; D gene: NA; CDR3 length: 14; CDR3 protein: CASSQQTGFTEAFF; CDR3 DNA: TGCGCCAGCAGCCAGCAAACAGGGTTCACTGAAGCTTTCTTT
V gene: TRBV30; J gene: TRBJ2-2; clone size: NA; D gene: NA; CDR3 length: 13; CDR3 protein: CAWSLGGTGELFF; CDR3 DNA: TGTGCCTGGAGCCTAGGGGGCACCGGGGAGCTGTTTTTT
V gene: TRBV20-1; J gene: TRBJ2-1; clone size: NA; D gene: TRBD2; CDR3 length: 15; CDR3 protein: CSALKGAGADNEQFF; CDR3 DNA: TGCAGTGCTCTGAAGGGAGCGGGAGCTGACAATGAGCAGTTCTTC
V gene: TRBV7-2; J gene: TRBJ1-2; clone size: few; D gene: TRBD1; CDR3 length: 15; CDR3 protein: CASSTGGQGAGGYTF; CDR3 DNA: TGTGCCAGCAGCACAGGCGGACAGGGGGCGGGCGGCTACACCTTC
V gene: TRBV6-2/TRBV6-3; J gene: TRBJ2-6; clone size: NA; D gene: TRBD2; CDR3 length: 19; CDR3 protein: CASSSGLAAYDSGANVLTF; CDR3 DNA: TGTGCCAGCAGTTCGGGACTAGCGGCGTATGACTCTGGGGCCAACGTCCTGACTTTC
V gene: TRBV4-1; J gene: TRBJ1-2; clone size: few; D gene: NA; CDR3 length: 14; CDR3 protein: CASSLEVTLLGYTF; CDR3 DNA: TGCGCCAGCAGCCTGGAGGTAACCCTCCTAGGCTACACCTTC
V gene: TRBV4-1; J gene: TRBJ1-4; clone size: NA; D gene: NA; CDR3 length: 11; CDR3 protein: CASSRNEKLFF; CDR3 DNA: TGCGCCAGCAGCCGCAATGAAAAACTGTTTTTT